One and the same sample provided the 9 T cell receptor beta chains below, sequenced in a study. TCRdb reprocessed the RT-PCR reads with MiXCR, giving one entry per CDR3 protein. The sample gives approximately 720,000 distinct CDR3 sequences, approximately 15% of which show up once; 3.6% is in the top ten. Sequencing input: memory CD4+ T cells from blood. All receptors come from a female donor in good health, serving as a healthy control.

This clonotype showed up many times. This chain joins TRBV18 and TRBJ2-1; 8 nucleotides match TRBD1. The ends lost 2 bases at V and 6 bases at J; junction bases unmatched: 9. This CDR3 is built from 16 residues. Germline V gives CDR1 KGHSH, CDR2 LQKENI. CDR3 DNA: TGTGCCAGCTCACCAAACTCCGGGACAGGCTCCAATGAGCAGTTCTTC. Translating gives CASSPNSGTGSNEQFF.

The rearrangement uses TRBV12-3 or TRBV12-4 and TRBJ1-1; possible D gene TRBD1, 5 bases. This CDR3 is built from 15 residues. V shed 6 bases and J shed 0 bases, with 14 bases lying between them. CDR3 nucleotide sequence: TGTGCCAGCAGGGGTGGGACGGTGATGAACACTGAAGCTTTCTTT. Amino acid sequence: CASRGGTVMNTEAFF.

J is TRBJ1-3 and V is TRBV4-2; D not resolved. Germline CDR1 reads LGHNA; CDR2 reads YNFKEQ. V was pared by 1 base and J by 7 bases, with 14 bases between. The CDR3 covers 15 residues. CDR3 DNA: TGTGCCAGCAGCCAAGTGGGAACTAGCGGGAACACCATATATTTT. It encodes CASSQVGTSGNTIYF.

The rearrangement links TRBV3-1 to TRBJ1-1; D remains unclear. This CDR3 is built from 13 residues. In germline, CDR1 is LGHDT, CDR2 YNNKEL (reference sequence). V dropped 1 base and J dropped 8 bases, with 11 bases sitting between them. As DNA, the CDR3 is TGTGCCAGCAGCCAAGTTTCCGAGGGCGAAGCTTTCTTT. Translating it yields CASSQVSEGEAFF.

This clonotype was found a few times. The chain couples TRBV28 to TRBJ1-5; D not certain. CDR1 and CDR2 (germline): MDHEN, SYDVKM. The CDR3 spans 14 residues. Trimming pared 3 bases from V and 0 bases from J, leaving 6 bases between. For the CDR3, the DNA is TGTGCCAGCAGTTTCGGAAATAGCAATCAGCCCCAGCATTTT. Translated: CASSFGNSNQPQHF.

The rearrangement joins TRBV28 to TRBJ1-1; no clear D gene. The germline V gene has CDR1 MDHEN and CDR2 SYDVKM. The CDR3 contains 13 residues. Deletions cut 5 bases from V and 8 bases from J, with 15 bases between. The CDR3 region has the DNA TGTGCCAGCAGTCCCCCCTCGGGGAGGGAAGCTTTCTTT. Amino acids: CASSPPSGREAFF.

This clonotype showed up many times. The chain is built from TRBV6-1 and TRBJ2-2; D not certain. Germline V CDR1 and CDR2: MNHNS, SASEGT. This CDR3 is 14 amino acids long. Trimming left V 3 bases short and J 4 bases short, with 9 bases between. CDR3 in amino acids: CASSDEFRTGELFF. CDR3 DNA sequence: TGTGCCAGCAGTGACGAGTTCCGCACCGGGGAGCTGTTTTTT.

This clonotype was seen only a few times. The chain employs TRBV20-1 and TRBJ2-3; 14 bases align to TRBD2. Germline trimming cut 6 bases from V and 4 bases from J; bases unmatched to any gene: 6. CDR3 length equals 15 residues. Germline CDR1 reads DFQATT; CDR2 reads SNEGSKA (reference sequence). CDR3: CSAQGLAGVSDTQYF. For the CDR3, the DNA is TGCAGTGCCCAGGGACTAGCGGGAGTGTCAGATACGCAGTATTTT.

The V and J genes are TRBV5-1 and TRBJ1-1; no clear D. Looked up from germline, CDR1 is SGHRS and CDR2 is YFSETQ. V was trimmed by 2 bases and J by 6 bases, leaving 11 bases between them. The CDR3 is made up of 13 amino acids. DNA for the CDR3: TGCGCCAGCAGCTTTAACAGACTTTCTGAAGCTTTCTTT. Translating gives CASSFNRLSEAFF. The whole variable domain, filled in from reference TRBV5-1 and TRBJ1-1, reads KAGVTQTPRYLIKTRGQQVTLSCSPISGHRSVSWYQQTPGQGLQFLFEYFSETQRNKGNFPGRFSGRQFSNSRSEMNVSTLELGDSALYLCASSFNRLSEAFFGQGTRLTVV.